This T cell receptor beta chain was captured in a study of T cells in narcolepsy. Broader study findings: Autoreactive clonotypes reportedly recurred in blood of same and different patients, not controls.

As concerns this clone: Its antigen is currently unknown.

CDR1 SGHTA and CDR2 FQGNSA come from the germline V gene. This CDR3 contains 11 residues. The germline V and J ends were trimmed by 1 base and 5 bases, with 3 bases remaining between them. TCRdb's table, derived via immunoSEQ multiplex PCR, lists solely in-frame clones and lacks some. Here the sample spans more than 30,000 clones, around 83% being singletons. The gene calls are TRBV7-2 and TRBJ2-7; D is unresolved. The TCR was taken from a human donor with narcolepsy. Sequencing was carried out using CD45RA- memory CD4+ T cells from PBMCs. The CDR3, as DNA: TGTGCCAGCAGCTTAGTCCACGAGCAGTACTTC. Protein sequence: CASSLVHEQYF.